Below, one TCR beta chain is given with its context. The data were produced by immunoSEQ multiplex PCR, yet TCRdb's version contains in-frame clones alone and is incomplete. The table shows under 150,000 clones, with almost 95% occurring only once. The CDR3 covers 12 residues. The record originates from a study of T cell responses to AZD1222 COVID-19 vaccine. This chain joins TRBV21-1 and TRBJ2-3; TRBD1, the table's D call, was not compared with the DNA. TRBV21-1 counts as a pseudogene. Specimen: peripheral blood, collected 28 days after the second AZD1222 dose. The sequence derives from an adult who received the AZD1222 COVID-19 vaccine. Here the CDR3 reads CASSKVSTTQYF. The CDR3 DNA sequence: TGTGCCAGCAGCAAAGTGTCAACAACGCAGTATTTT.